This TCR beta chain was sequenced during a study of CD8+ T cells in alopecia areata. Turning to the study itself: Tofacitinib was taken orally by treated patients, and the dose was 5 to 10 mg twice daily.

Study-wide results and caveats: Scalp samples also yield sequences from resident alphabeta T cells of normal skin.

The V gene lost 2 bases and the J gene lost 1 base, with 9 bases spanning the gap. Germline lookup yields CDR1 MGHRA and CDR2 YSYEKL. The CDR3 sequence is 14 residues long. Extracted from the samples, RNA was reverse transcribed into cDNA to serve as the sequencing template. Sequencing used immunoSEQ multiplex PCR; TCRdb keeps in-frame clones, though not all of them. The data contain 180,000 or so clones, around half of them singletons. Treatment of the sample: oral pan-JAK inhibitor, 5-10 mg twice daily. This clone was picked up one time. Its antigen is not known. The material was CD8+ T cells sorted from blood, obtained at week 24, from a patient treated with tofacitinib. The TCR comes from a human donor with alopecia areata. The chain joins TRBV4-1 to TRBJ2-7; D gene unclear. The CDR3 region is CASSQHGGSYEQYF. DNA of the CDR3: TGCGCCAGCAGCCAACACGGTGGGTCCTACGAGCAGTACTTC.